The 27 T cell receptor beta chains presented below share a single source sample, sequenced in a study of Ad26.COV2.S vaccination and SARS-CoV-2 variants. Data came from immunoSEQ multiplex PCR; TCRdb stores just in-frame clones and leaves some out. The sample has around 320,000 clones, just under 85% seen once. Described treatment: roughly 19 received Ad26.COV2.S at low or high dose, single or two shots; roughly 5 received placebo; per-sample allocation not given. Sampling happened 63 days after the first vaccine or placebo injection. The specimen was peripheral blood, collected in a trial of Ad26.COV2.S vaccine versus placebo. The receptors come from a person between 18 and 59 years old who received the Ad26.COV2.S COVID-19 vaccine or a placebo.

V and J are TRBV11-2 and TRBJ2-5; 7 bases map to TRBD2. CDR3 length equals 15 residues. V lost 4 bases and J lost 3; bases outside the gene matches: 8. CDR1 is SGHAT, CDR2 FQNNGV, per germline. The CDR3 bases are TGTGCCAGCAGCTCAACTAGCGCCCGCAAAGAGACCCAGTACTTC. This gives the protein CASSSTSARKETQYF.

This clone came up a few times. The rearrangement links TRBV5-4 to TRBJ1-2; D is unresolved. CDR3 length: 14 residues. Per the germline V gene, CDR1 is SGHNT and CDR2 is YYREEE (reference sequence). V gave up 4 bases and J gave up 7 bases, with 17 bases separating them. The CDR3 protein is CASSVPTVPGGYTF. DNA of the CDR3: TGTGCCAGCAGCGTACCCACGGTCCCCGGTGGCTACACCTTC.

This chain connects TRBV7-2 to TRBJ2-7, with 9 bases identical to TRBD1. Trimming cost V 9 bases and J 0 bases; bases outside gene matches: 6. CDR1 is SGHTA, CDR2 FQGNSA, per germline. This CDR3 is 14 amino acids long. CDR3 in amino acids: CASRQGVNSYEQYF. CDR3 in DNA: TGTGCCAGTCGACAGGGGGTGAACTCCTACGAGCAGTACTTC.

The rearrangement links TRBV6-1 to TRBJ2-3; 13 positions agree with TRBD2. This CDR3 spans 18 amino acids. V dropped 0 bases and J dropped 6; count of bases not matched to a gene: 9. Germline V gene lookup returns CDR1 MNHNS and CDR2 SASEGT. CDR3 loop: CASSEAKTSGGWLDTQYF. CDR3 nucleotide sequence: TGTGCCAGCAGTGAAGCAAAGACTAGCGGGGGGTGGCTGGATACGCAGTATTTT.

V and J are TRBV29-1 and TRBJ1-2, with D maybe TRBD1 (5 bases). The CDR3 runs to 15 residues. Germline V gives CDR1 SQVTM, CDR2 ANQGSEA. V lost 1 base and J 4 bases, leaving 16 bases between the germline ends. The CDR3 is CSVEGYSTAFYGYTF. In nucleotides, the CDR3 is TGCAGCGTTGAAGGTTATTCGACAGCATTCTATGGCTACACCTTC.

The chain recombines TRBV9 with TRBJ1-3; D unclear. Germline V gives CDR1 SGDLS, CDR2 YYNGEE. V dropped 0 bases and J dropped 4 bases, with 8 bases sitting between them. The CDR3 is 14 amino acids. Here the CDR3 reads CASSVGGAGNTIYF. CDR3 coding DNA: TGTGCCAGCAGCGTAGGTGGAGCCGGAAACACCATATATTTT.

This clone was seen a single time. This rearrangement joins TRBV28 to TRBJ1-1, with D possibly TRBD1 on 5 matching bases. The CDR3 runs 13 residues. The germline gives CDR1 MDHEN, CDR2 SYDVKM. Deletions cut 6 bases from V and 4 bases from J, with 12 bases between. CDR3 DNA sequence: TGTGCCAGCAGATCCCAGGGTGGCACTGAAGCTTTCTTT. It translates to CASRSQGGTEAFF.

The CDR3 region is CASSIYRDTSNQPQHF. The CDR3 DNA follows: TGTGCCAGCAGCATTTACCGGGACACCAGCAATCAGCCCCAGCATTTT. The rearrangement links TRBV5-5 to TRBJ1-5, with D tentatively TRBD1 (6 bases). The germline V gene encodes CDR1 SGHKS and CDR2 YYEKEE (reference sequence). The CDR3 length is 16 residues. Deletions cut 4 bases from V and 1 base from J, with 15 bases between.

CDR3 sequence: CASSLGGAGTEAFF. The CDR3 region has the DNA TGTGCCAGCAGCCTAGGGGGCGCGGGGACTGAAGCTTTCTTT. The chain carries TRBV7-2 and TRBJ1-1; 7 positions agree with TRBD1. CDR3 length equals 14 residues. The V gene end was trimmed by 5 bases and the J gene end by 5 bases; junction bases not matched to a gene: 8. Germline V gene sequence: CDR1 SGHTA, CDR2 FQGNSA. Full variable domain (missing parts from reference TRBV7-2 and TRBJ1-1): GAGVSQSPSNKVTEKGKDVELRCDPISGHTALYWYRQSLGQGLEFLIYFQGNSAPDKSGLPSDRFSAERTGGSVSTLTIQRTQQEDSAVYLCASSLGGAGTEAFFGQGTRLTVV.

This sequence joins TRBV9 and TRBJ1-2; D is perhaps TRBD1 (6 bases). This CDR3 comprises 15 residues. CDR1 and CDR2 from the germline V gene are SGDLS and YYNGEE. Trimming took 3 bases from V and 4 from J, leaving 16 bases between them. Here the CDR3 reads CASSGLDRNGYGYTF. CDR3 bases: TGTGCCAGCAGCGGGCTCGACAGGAATGGCTATGGCTACACCTTC.

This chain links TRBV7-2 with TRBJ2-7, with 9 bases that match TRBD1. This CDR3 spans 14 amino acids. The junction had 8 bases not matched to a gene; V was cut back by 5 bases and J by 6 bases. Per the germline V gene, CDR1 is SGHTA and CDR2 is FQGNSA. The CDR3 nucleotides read TGTGCCAGCAGCCCAACAGGGGGCGGGGGCGAGCAGTACTTC. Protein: CASSPTGGGGEQYF.

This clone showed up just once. The CDR3 spells CASSPPLQGERDEQFF. The CDR3 nucleotides read TGTGCCAGCTCACCACCATTACAGGGGGAGAGGGATGAGCAGTTCTTC. The gene calls are TRBV18 and TRBJ2-1, with 8 bases that match TRBD1. J gave up 8 bases and V 0 bases, and 9 bases lay outside the gene matches. CDR1 KGHSH and CDR2 LQKENI come from the germline V gene. CDR3 size: 16 residues. Based on the CDR3 plus reference TRBV18 and TRBJ2-1, the full variable domain is NAGVMQNPRHLVRRRGQEARLRCSPMKGHSHVYWYRQLPEEGLKFMVYLQKENIIDESGMPKERFSAEFPKEGPSILRIQQVVRGDSAAYFCASSPPLQGERDEQFFGPGTRLTVL.

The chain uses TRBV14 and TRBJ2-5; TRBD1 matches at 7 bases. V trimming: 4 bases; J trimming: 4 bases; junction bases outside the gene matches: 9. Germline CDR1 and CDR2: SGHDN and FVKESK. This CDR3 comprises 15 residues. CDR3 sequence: CASSPSGGLGETQYF. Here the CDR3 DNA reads TGTGCCAGCAGCCCTTCAGGGGGTCTGGGAGAGACCCAGTACTTC.

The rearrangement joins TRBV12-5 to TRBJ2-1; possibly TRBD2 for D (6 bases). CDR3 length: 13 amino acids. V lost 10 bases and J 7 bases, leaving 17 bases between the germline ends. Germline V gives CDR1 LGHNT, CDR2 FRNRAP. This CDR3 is CATGHGGGNEQFF. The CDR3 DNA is TGTGCTACCGGCCACGGGGGAGGAAATGAGCAGTTCTTC. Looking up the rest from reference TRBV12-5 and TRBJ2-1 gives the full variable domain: DARVTQTPRHKVTEMGQEVTMRCQPILGHNTVFWYRQTMMQGLELLAYFRNRAPLDDSGMPKDRFSAEMPDATLATLKIQPSEPRDSAVYFCATGHGGGNEQFFGPGTRLTVL.

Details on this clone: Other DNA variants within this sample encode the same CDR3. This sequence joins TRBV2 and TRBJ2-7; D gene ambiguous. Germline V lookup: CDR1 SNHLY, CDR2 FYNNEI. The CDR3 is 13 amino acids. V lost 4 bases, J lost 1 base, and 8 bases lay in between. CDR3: CASSGAGSYEQYF. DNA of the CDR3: TGTGCCAGCAGTGGGGCCGGATCCTACGAGCAGTACTTC.

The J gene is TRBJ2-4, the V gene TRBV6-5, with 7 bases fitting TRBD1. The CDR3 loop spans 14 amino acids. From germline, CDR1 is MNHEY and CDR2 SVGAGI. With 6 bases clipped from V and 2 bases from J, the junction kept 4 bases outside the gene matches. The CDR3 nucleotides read TGTGCCAGCAGACCAGGGGGAACCAAAAACATTCAGTACTTC. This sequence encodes CASRPGGTKNIQYF.

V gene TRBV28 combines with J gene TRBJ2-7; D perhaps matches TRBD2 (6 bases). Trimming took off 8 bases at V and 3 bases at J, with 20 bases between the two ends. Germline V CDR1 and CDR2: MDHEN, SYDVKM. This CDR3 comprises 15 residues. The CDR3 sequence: CASHSRRGWYYEQYF. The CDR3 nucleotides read TGTGCCAGCCATTCGAGGCGGGGATGGTACTACGAGCAGTACTTC.

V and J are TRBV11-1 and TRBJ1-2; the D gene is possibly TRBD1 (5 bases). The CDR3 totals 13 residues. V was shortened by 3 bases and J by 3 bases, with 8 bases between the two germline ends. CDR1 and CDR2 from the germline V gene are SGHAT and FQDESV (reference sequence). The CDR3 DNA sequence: TGTGCCAGCAGCTTCGGCAGGGACTATGGCTACACCTTC. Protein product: CASSFGRDYGYTF.

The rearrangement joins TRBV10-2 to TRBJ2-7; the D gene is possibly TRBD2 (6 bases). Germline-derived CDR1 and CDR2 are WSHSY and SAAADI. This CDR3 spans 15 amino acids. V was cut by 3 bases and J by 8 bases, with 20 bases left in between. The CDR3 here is CASSDWAGPLSKQYF. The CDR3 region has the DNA TGCGCCAGCAGTGATTGGGCGGGACCCCTTTCCAAGCAGTACTTC.

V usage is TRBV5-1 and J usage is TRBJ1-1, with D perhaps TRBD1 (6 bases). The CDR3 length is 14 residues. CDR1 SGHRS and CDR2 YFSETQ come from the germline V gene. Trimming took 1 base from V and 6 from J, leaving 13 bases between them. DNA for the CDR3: TGCGCCAGCAGCTTGTACGGGGGCGCGCCTGAAGCTTTCTTT. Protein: CASSLYGGAPEAFF.

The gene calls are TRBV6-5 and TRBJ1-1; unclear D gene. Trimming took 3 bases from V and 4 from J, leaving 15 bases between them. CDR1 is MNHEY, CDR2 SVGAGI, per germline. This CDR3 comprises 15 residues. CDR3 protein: CASSYLTSDGTEAFF. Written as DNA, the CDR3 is TGTGCCAGCAGTTATCTCACATCGGACGGCACTGAAGCTTTCTTT.

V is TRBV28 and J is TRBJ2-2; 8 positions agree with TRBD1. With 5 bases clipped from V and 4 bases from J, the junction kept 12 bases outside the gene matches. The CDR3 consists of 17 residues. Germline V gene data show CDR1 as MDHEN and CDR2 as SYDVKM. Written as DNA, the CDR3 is TGTGCCAGCAGTACGGGAGCAGGGGGCAGGTCCACCGGGGAGCTGTTTTTT. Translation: CASSTGAGGRSTGELFF.

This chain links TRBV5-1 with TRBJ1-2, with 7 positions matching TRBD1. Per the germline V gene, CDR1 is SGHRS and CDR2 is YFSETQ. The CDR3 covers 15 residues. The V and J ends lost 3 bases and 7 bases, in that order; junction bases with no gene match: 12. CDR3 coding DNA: TGCGCCAGCAGCTCTTCGACAGGGACCTTATCTGGCTACACCTTC. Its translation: CASSSSTGTLSGYTF.

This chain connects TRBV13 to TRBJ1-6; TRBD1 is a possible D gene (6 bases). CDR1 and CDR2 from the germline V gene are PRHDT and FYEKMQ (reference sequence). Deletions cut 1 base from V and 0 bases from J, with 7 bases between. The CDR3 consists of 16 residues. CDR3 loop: CASSLEQGSYNSPLHF. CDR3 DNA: TGTGCCAGCAGCTTAGAACAGGGCTCCTATAATTCACCCCTCCACTTT.

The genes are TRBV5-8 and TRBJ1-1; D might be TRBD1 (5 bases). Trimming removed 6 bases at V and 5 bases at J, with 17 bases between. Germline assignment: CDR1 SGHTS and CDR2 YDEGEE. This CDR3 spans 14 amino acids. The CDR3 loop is CASTRIRGTTEAFF. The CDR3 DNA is TGTGCCAGCACCCGAATTCGGGGCACGACTGAAGCTTTCTTT.

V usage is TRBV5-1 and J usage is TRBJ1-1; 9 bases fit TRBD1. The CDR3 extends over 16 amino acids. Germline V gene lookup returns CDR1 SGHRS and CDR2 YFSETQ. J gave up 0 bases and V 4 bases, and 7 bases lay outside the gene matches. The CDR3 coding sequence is TGCGCCAGCAGCATACCGGGACAGGGAATGAACACTGAAGCTTTCTTT. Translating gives CASSIPGQGMNTEAFF.

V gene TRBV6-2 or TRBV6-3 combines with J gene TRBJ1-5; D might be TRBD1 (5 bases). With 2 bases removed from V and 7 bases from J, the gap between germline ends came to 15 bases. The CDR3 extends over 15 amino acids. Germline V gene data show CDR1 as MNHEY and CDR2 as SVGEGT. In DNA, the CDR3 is TGTGCCAGCAGTTACGGGGGGTCAGGCAGCCAGCCCCAGCATTTT. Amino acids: CASSYGGSGSQPQHF.